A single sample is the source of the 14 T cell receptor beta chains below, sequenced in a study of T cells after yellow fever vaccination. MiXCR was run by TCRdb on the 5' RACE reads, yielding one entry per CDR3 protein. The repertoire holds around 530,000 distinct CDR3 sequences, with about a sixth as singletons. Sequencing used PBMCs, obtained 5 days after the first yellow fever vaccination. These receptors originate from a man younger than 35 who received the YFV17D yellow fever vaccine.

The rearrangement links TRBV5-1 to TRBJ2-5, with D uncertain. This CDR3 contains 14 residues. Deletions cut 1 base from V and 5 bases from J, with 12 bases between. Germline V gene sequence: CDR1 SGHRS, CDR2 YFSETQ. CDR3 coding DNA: TGCGCCAGCAGCTTGCGGCTATGGATCGAGACCCAGTACTTC. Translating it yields CASSLRLWIETQYF.

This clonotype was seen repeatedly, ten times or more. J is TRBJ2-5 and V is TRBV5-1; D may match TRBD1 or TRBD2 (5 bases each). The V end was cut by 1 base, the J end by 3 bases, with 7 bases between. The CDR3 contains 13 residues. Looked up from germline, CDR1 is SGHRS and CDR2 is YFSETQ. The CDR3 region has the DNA TGCGCCAGCAGCTTGAGAGGGGAAGAGACCCAGTACTTC. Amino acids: CASSLRGEETQYF.

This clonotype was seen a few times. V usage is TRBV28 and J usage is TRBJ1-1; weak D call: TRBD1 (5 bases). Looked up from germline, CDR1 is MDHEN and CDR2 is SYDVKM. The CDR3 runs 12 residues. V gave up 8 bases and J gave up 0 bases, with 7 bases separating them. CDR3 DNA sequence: TGTGCCAGCCTGGGGGTGAACACTGAAGCTTTCTTT. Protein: CASLGVNTEAFF.

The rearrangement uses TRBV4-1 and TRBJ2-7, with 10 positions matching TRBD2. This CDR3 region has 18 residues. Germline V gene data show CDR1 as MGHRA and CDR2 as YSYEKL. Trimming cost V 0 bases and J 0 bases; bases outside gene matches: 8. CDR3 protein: CASSQDLPLAGGSYEQYF. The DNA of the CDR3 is TGCGCCAGCAGCCAAGATCTACCATTAGCGGGGGGCTCCTACGAGCAGTACTTC.

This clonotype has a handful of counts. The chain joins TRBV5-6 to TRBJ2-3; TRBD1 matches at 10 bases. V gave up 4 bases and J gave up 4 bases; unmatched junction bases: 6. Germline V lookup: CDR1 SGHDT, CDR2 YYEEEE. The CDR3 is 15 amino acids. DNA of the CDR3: TGTGCCAGCAGCGCCGGGACAGGGGAACCAGATACGCAGTATTTT. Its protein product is CASSAGTGEPDTQYF.

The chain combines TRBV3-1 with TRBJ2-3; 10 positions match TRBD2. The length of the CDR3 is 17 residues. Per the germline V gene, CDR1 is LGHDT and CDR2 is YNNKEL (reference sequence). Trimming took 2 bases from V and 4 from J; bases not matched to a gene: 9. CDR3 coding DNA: TGTGCCAGCAGCCAAATAGCGGGGGGCTGCCTGGCAGATACGCAGTATTTT. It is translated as CASSQIAGGCLADTQYF.

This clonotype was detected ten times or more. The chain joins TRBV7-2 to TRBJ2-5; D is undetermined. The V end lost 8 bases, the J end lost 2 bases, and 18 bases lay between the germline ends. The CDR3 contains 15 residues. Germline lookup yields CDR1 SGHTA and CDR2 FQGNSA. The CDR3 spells CASLDGPYPQETQYF. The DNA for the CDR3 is TGTGCCAGCCTGGACGGCCCCTATCCTCAAGAGACCCAGTACTTC.

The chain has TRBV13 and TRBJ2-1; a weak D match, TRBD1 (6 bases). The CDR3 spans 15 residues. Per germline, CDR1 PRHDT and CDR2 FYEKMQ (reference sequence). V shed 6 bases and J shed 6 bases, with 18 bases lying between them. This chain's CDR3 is CASSYTGWGINEQFF. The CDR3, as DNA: TGTGCCAGCAGTTATACAGGGTGGGGGATCAATGAGCAGTTCTTC.

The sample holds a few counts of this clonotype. The CDR3 DNA sequence: TGTGCCAGCAGCGCAGGGGGCGCGGGTCAGCCCCAGCATTTT. This translates into CASSAGGAGQPQHF. The V gene is TRBV9, the J gene TRBJ1-5; TRBD1 agrees at 8 bases. CDR1 and CDR2 (germline): SGDLS, YYNGEE. There are 14 residues in the CDR3. V shed 3 bases and J 6 bases; nucleotides not matched to a gene: 5. Looking up the rest from reference TRBV9 and TRBJ1-5 gives the full variable domain: DSGVTQTPKHLITATGQRVTLRCSPRSGDLSVYWYQQSLDQGLQFLIQYYNGEERAKGNILERFSAQQFPDLHSELNLSSLELGDSALYFCASSAGGAGQPQHFGDGTRLSIL.

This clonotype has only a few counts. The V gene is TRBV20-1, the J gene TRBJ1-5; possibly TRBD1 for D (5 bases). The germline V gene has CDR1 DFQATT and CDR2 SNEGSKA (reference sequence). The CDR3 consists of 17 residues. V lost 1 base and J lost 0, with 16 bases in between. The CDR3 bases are TGCAGTGCTAGAGCCGACCGCGGGGGAGATAGCAATCAGCCCCAGCATTTT. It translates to CSARADRGGDSNQPQHF.

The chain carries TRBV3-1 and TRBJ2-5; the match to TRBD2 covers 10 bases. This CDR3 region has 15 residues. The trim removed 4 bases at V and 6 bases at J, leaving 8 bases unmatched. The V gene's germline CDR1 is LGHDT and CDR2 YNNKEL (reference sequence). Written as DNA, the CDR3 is TGTGCCAGCAGCCCAGGCAGCGGGGGGGCTAAGACCCAGTACTTC. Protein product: CASSPGSGGAKTQYF.

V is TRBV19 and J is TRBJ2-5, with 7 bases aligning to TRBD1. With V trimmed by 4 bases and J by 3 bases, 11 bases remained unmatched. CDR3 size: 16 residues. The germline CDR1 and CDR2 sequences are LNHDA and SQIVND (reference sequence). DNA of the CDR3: TGTGCCAGTAGTACGGGAACGACAGGGATCGAAGAGACCCAGTACTTC. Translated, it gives CASSTGTTGIEETQYF.

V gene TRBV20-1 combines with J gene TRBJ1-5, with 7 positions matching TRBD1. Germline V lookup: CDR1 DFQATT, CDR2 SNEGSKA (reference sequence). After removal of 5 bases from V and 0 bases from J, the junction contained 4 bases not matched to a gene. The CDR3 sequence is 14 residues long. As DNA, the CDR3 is TGCAGTGCTCAACAGGGGTTTAGCAATCAGCCCCAGCATTTT. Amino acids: CSAQQGFSNQPQHF.

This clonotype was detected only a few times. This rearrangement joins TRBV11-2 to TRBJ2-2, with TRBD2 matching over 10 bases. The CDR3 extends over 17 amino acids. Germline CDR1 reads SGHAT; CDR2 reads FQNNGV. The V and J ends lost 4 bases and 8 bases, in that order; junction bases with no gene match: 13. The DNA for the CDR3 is TGTGCCAGCAGCTCCCTTACTAGCGGGGTTTGGTCTGGGGAGCTGTTTTTT. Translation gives CASSSLTSGVWSGELFF. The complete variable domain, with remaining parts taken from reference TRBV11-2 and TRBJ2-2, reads EAGVAQSPRYKIIEKRQSVAFWCNPISGHATLYWYQQILGQGPKLLIQFQNNGVVDDSQLPKDRFSAERLKGVDSTLKIQPAKLEDSAVYLCASSSLTSGVWSGELFFGEGSRLTVL.